One and the same sample provided the 18 T cell receptor beta chains below, sequenced in a study of radiation and T cells in renal cell carcinoma. Time point: blood 4 weeks post-SBRT, at nephrectomy. The treatment was: 15 Gy SBRT to primary tumor, nephrectomy 4 weeks later. The method was immunoSEQ multiplex PCR; TCRdb's version includes in-frame clones alone and lacks a portion of them. This table holds about 62,000 clones, 60% to 85% found once. The starting material was blood, obtained from a patient whose treatment included radiotherapy and nephrectomy. These receptor sequences come from a man in his sixties with renal cell carcinoma.

The table lists this clone with a count of one. The chain combines TRBV14 with TRBJ1-1; no firm D call. The CDR3 spans 13 residues. Germline V gene sequence: CDR1 SGHDN, CDR2 FVKESK. Trimming cost V 4 bases and J 5 bases, with 11 bases left between them. DNA of the CDR3: TGTGCCAGCAGCCGCCGGTTCGGGACTGAAGCTTTCTTT. Amino acid sequence: CASSRRFGTEAFF.

The chain is built from TRBV29-1 and TRBJ2-7; D gene ambiguous. V lost 0 bases, J lost 3 bases, and 9 bases lay in between. Germline CDR1 reads SQVTM; CDR2 reads ANQGSEA. The CDR3 is 13 amino acids. Written as DNA, the CDR3 is TGCAGCGTTGAAGATATAAACAGCTACGAGCAGTACTTC. It translates to CSVEDINSYEQYF.

This chain uses TRBV5-1 with TRBJ1-2, with D unresolved. Germline V lookup: CDR1 SGHRS, CDR2 YFSETQ. Between the trimmed V and J ends, which lost 0 bases and 3 bases, there was a span of 12 bases. The CDR3 sequence is 15 residues long. CDR3 nucleotide sequence: TGCGCCAGCAGCTTGGTTCCCTTAACGGACTATGGCTACACCTTC. Translated: CASSLVPLTDYGYTF.

The V gene is TRBV7-3, the J gene TRBJ1-2; a possible D gene is TRBD1 (6 bases). This CDR3 region has 15 residues. Trimming pared 1 base from V and 5 bases from J, leaving 14 bases between. The germline V gene encodes CDR1 SGHTA and CDR2 FQGTGA. The CDR3 nucleotides read TGTGCCAGCAGCTTAAACTCCTTAGGGGGATATGGCTACACCTTC. The encoded protein is CASSLNSLGGYGYTF.

This chain joins TRBV6-5 and TRBJ1-3; D is unresolved. The germline CDR1 and CDR2 sequences are MNHEY and SVGAGI. The CDR3 length is 13 residues. Deletions cut 4 bases from V and 7 bases from J, with 11 bases between. The CDR3 is CASSLTPVNTIYF. CDR3 in DNA: TGTGCCAGCAGTTTAACCCCAGTCAACACCATATATTTT.

This sequence joins TRBV30 and TRBJ1-2; TRBD1 is a possible D gene (5 bases). Germline lookup yields CDR1 GTSNPN and CDR2 SVGIG (reference sequence). The CDR3 runs 14 residues. V was trimmed by 4 bases and J by 7 bases, leaving 19 bases between them. CDR3 sequence: CAWIRDLIEGGYTF. CDR3 in DNA: TGTGCCTGGATCCGGGACCTCATCGAGGGTGGCTACACCTTC.

To note about this clone: One end of the junction is discordant with germline, which a read error may explain. The gene calls are TRBV7-3 and TRBJ2-3, with TRBD1 as a possible D gene (5 bases). The CDR3 totals 16 residues. From germline, CDR1 is SGHTA and CDR2 FQGTGA. DNA for the CDR3: TGTGCCAGCAGCATAACAGGACCTCCTAGCACAGATACGCAGTATTTT. As protein: CASSITGPPSTDTQYF.

This chain connects TRBV9 to TRBJ1-1; no reliable D call. Trimming cost V 4 bases and J 1 base, with 8 bases left between them. The CDR3 loop spans 13 amino acids. Germline CDR1 and CDR2: SGDLS and YYNGEE. The CDR3 nucleotides read TGTGCCAGCAGCCAAGGGCAGAACACTGAAGCTTTCTTT. Translation: CASSQGQNTEAFF.

V and J are TRBV7-9 and TRBJ2-5; D may be TRBD1 (7 bases). The CDR3 extends over 18 amino acids. Germline-derived CDR1 and CDR2 are SEHNR and FQNEAQ (reference sequence). V lost 7 bases to trimming and J lost 5 bases, with 29 bases between them. For the CDR3, the DNA is TGTGCCAGCACCCCCAACCCCAGACAGGGAGGCCTACGGGAGACCCAGTACTTC. It specifies CASTPNPRQGGLRETQYF. The whole variable domain, remainder taken from reference TRBV7-9 and TRBJ2-5, is DTGVSQNPRHKITKRGQNVTFRCDPISEHNRLYWYRQTLGQGPEFLTYFQNEAQLEKSRLLSDRFSAERPKGSFSTLEIQRTEQGDSAMYLCASTPNPRQGGLRETQYFGPGTRLLVL.

The CDR3 loop reads CASSILAESYNEQFF. The CDR3 DNA reads TGTGCCAGTAGTATACTAGCGGAATCCTACAATGAGCAGTTCTTC. The V gene is TRBV19, the J gene TRBJ2-1; 7 nucleotides align to TRBD2. Germline values: CDR1 LNHDA, CDR2 SQIVND (reference sequence). The CDR3 is 15 amino acids. The V gene end was trimmed by 2 bases and the J gene end by 1 base; junction bases not matched to a gene: 2.

This rearrangement joins TRBV29-1 to TRBJ1-2; D uncertain. Germline V gene data show CDR1 as SQVTM and CDR2 as ANQGSEA. The CDR3 covers 12 residues. The ends were cut back, 2 bases at V and 3 bases at J, with 7 bases in the middle. The CDR3 is CSVEFQHYGYTF. For the CDR3, the DNA is TGCAGCGTTGAATTTCAGCACTATGGCTACACCTTC. Looking up the rest from reference TRBV29-1 and TRBJ1-2 gives the full variable domain: SAVISQKPSRDICQRGTSLTIQCQVDSQVTMMFWYRQQPGQSLTLIATANQGSEATYESGFVIDKFPISRPNLTFSTLTVSNMSPEDSSIYLCSVEFQHYGYTFGSGTRLTVV.

This clone was detected once. This sequence joins TRBV29-1 and TRBJ2-1, with D possibly being TRBD1 or TRBD2 (5 bases each). Germline CDR1 and CDR2: SQVTM and ANQGSEA. This CDR3 has 13 amino acids. V lost 6 bases and J lost 10, with 19 bases in between. The CDR3 bases are TGCAGCGTCTCAAACGGGGCAGGGCAAGAGCAGTTCTTC. Translated: CSVSNGAGQEQFF.

This clone is a singleton in its sample. For the CDR3, the DNA is TGTGCCAGCGCCGTTGGCTCTGGAAACACCATATATTTT. It translates to CASAVGSGNTIYF. This chain joins TRBV6-5 and TRBJ1-3, with D unclear. Trimming cost V 8 bases and J 0 bases, with 8 bases left between them. CDR3 length: 13 residues. Germline CDR1 reads MNHEY; CDR2 reads SVGAGI.

This chain connects TRBV9 to TRBJ2-5; no clear D. Trimming took off 0 bases at V and 5 bases at J, with 11 bases between the two ends. Germline V gives CDR1 SGDLS, CDR2 YYNGEE. This CDR3 is built from 14 residues. CDR3 DNA: TGTGCCAGCAGCGTAGAGCAAGCGACGGAGACCCAGTACTTC. This sequence encodes CASSVEQATETQYF.

The chain employs TRBV19 and TRBJ1-5; D is undetermined. Trimming shortened V by 5 bases and J by 3 bases, and 8 bases separated the two germline ends. The CDR3 has 13 amino acids. Germline V CDR1 and CDR2: LNHDA, SQIVND (reference sequence). CDR3 loop: CASSEQYNQPQHF. CDR3 DNA: TGTGCCAGTAGTGAACAGTACAATCAGCCCCAGCATTTT.

V usage is TRBV6-5 and J usage is TRBJ1-1; no definite D call. Looked up from germline, CDR1 is MNHEY and CDR2 is SVGAGI. This CDR3 region has 13 residues. V lost 5 bases and J 0 bases, leaving 7 bases between the germline ends. The CDR3 nucleotides are TGTGCCAGCAGTAACAGACTGAACACTGAAGCTTTCTTT. Translated, it gives CASSNRLNTEAFF.

The chain joins TRBV20-1 to TRBJ2-5; D remains unclear. Germline V lookup: CDR1 DFQATT, CDR2 SNEGSKA (reference sequence). There are 11 residues in the CDR3. V lost 0 bases and J 10 bases, leaving 9 bases between the germline ends. The DNA of the CDR3 is TGCAGTGCTAGAGATAGGGCTCTCCAGTACTTC. Residues: CSARDRALQYF.

This chain joins TRBV4-3 and TRBJ1-2; D may be TRBD1 (5 bases). The length of the CDR3 is 16 residues. Trimming cost V 0 bases and J 4 bases, with 15 bases left between them. The germline V gene encodes CDR1 LGHNA and CDR2 YSLEER. The chain's CDR3 is CASSQDSHRSLYGYTF. CDR3 nucleotides: TGCGCCAGCAGCCAAGATTCCCACAGGAGCCTCTATGGCTACACCTTC.